Listed below are T cell receptor beta chains from one sample, sequenced in a study of CXCR3-negative and CXCR3-positive naive CD8 T cells. One entry per CDR3 protein, without DNA, is what TCRdb gives after re-calling the 5' RACE reads. This sample's clone table lists over 70,000 distinct CDR3 sequences. The sample consisted of naive CXCR3- CD8+ T cells from blood. The receptors were gathered from a human donor in good health. Some clones in this sample may be carry-over from other donors' samples. Both conserved end residues are part of each CDR3.

16	TRBV7-9	TRBJ2-5	CASSFGPSGSRETQYF
13	TRBV10-1	TRBJ1-1	CASSYSENTEAFF
16	TRBV25-1	TRBJ1-1	CASSEYLPTRNTEAFF
12	TRBV12-3/TRBV12-4	TRBJ1-1	CASSLGAPEAFF
15	TRBV5-5	TRBJ2-7	CASSNWWDRDYEQYF
16	TRBV13	TRBJ2-7	CASSLGRVTGMFGQYF
15	TRBV6-5	TRBJ2-1	CASSFLARPPNEQFF
15	TRBV4-3	TRBJ2-5	CASSQELGDQETQYF
16	TRBV6-6	TRBJ2-7	CASSSLRTASSYEQYF
15	TRBV7-2	TRBJ2-5	CASSGQGADQETQYF